The rows below give T cell receptor beta chains drawn from one sample of a study of CD8 T cells in ankylosing spondylitis. TCRdb redid the calling of the 5' RACE reads with MiXCR, one entry per CDR3 protein. This sample yields about 140,000 distinct CDR3 sequences, of which more than 7% are seen a single time; 6% to 8% belongs to the top ten. Source material: synovial fluid, either unsorted or a sorted T cell fraction (not recorded which). These receptors originate from a male donor with ankylosing spondylitis. CDR3s leave out the opening cysteine and the closing phenylalanine or tryptophan. Each record gives: clone size, CDR3 length, V gene, J gene, D gene, CDR3 protein. The D gene is left open where the match is weak. Expanded clones get a size class; other rows say once, few or many, or leave the size out.

once,10,TRBV19,TRBJ2-1,.,ASSIEAREQF
many,14,TRBV6-2/TRBV6-3,TRBJ2-2,.,ASSYNRGWNTGELF
few,12,TRBV3-1,TRBJ1-2,TRBD1,ASSRTGGIYGYT
.,14,TRBV20-1,TRBJ2-2,.,SARDRSSRGTGELF
.,14,TRBV7-2,TRBJ2-7,TRBD1,ASSRSGTAVSYEQY
.,13,TRBV6-1,TRBJ2-2,.,ASSGGAGYTGELF
many,14,TRBV25-1,TRBJ2-3,TRBD1,ASTRTQGDSTDTQY
few,12,TRBV12-3/TRBV12-4,TRBJ1-1,.,ASSSPRRSVTAF
many,15,TRBV20-1,TRBJ2-7,.,SARDLGGRGRLYEQY
few,11,TRBV5-1,TRBJ1-1,.,ASSIGQNTEAF
.,13,TRBV6-5,TRBJ1-2,.,ASSYVTGLGNGYT